The clone carrying this TCR beta chain was detected a few times. This sample was taken from a study of CD8 T cells in Susac syndrome. When the RNA was reverse transcribed, random hexamers were used with an input of roughly 0.5 to 1 ug. Each CDR3 protein is one row after TCRdb ran MiXCR on the immunoSEQ multiplex PCR reads. In the table there are over 300,000 distinct CDR3 sequences, 92% of which are singletons. Trimming shortened V by 3 bases and J by 9 bases, and 24 bases separated the two germline ends. Germline loops: CDR1 LNHNV, CDR2 YYDKDF (reference sequence). This CDR3 is built from 16 residues.

V usage is TRBV15 and J usage is TRBJ2-7; maybe TRBD2 (6 bases). The receptor comes from a human donor with multiple sclerosis. Sequencing was carried out using CD4+ T cells from PBMCs. The CDR3 nucleotides read TGTGCCACCAGCAGCCGTTCAAGACCACCACTCGGGGGGCAGTACTTC. It translates to CATSSRSRPPLGGQYF.